One and the same sample provided the 19 T cell receptor beta chains below, sequenced in a study of identical twins. TCRdb fed the 5' RACE reads into MiXCR, producing one record per CDR3 protein. Of roughly 720,000 distinct CDR3 sequences listed, 15% to 20% were seen once; the top ten hold around 13%. The same data also contributed to another study, on T cells expressing NK-cell markers.

Sequencing was performed on PBMCs. These receptors originate from a woman between 18 and 30 years old in good health.

V usage is TRBV9 and J usage is TRBJ2-7, with 8 positions matching TRBD2. This CDR3 spans 14 amino acids. J lost 3 bases, V lost 3 bases, and 5 bases had no gene match. Germline assignment: CDR1 SGDLS and CDR2 YYNGEE. The DNA of the CDR3 is TGTGCCAGCAGCGGCGGGGGGAACTACTACGAGCAGTACTTC. Its translation: CASSGGGNYYEQYF.

V gene TRBV20-1 combines with J gene TRBJ2-7; 12 positions match TRBD2. The CDR3 is 15 amino acids. Germline V gene data show CDR1 as DFQATT and CDR2 as SNEGSKA (reference sequence). With V trimmed by 6 bases and J by 5 bases, 11 bases remained unmatched. CDR3 loop: CSALRASGGADEQYF. CDR3 nucleotide sequence: TGCAGTGCCCTGCGGGCTAGCGGGGGGGCGGACGAGCAGTACTTC.

V usage is TRBV7-9 and J usage is TRBJ2-1; D tentatively fits TRBD1 or TRBD2 (5 bases each). Per the germline V gene, CDR1 is SEHNR and CDR2 is FQNEAQ (reference sequence). This CDR3 spans 16 amino acids. Trimming cost V 5 bases and J 5 bases, with 19 bases left between them. CDR3 sequence (DNA): TGTGCCAGCAGCAAAGGGACGCCCCCTCTCCACAATGAGCAGTTCTTC. It translates to CASSKGTPPLHNEQFF.

This clonotype was detected only a few times. This chain links TRBV12-3 or TRBV12-4 with TRBJ1-5; D gene unclear. Trimming took off 5 bases at V and 7 bases at J, with 12 bases between the two ends. CDR3 length: 13 amino acids. The DNA for the CDR3 is TGTGCCAGCAGTGACCGATTCCGGCAGCCCCAGCATTTT. It specifies CASSDRFRQPQHF.

The chain combines TRBV14 with TRBJ2-3, with 8 bases lining up with TRBD2. This CDR3 is built from 16 residues. Germline V gene sequence: CDR1 SGHDN, CDR2 FVKESK. V trimming: 2 bases; J trimming: 0 bases; junction bases outside the gene matches: 4. The CDR3 sequence: CASSQPAGASTDTQYF. CDR3 in DNA: TGTGCCAGCAGCCAACCAGCGGGGGCTAGCACAGATACGCAGTATTTT.

The table lists this clonotype with a few counts. Compared with germline, one end of the junction differs, possibly owing to a read error. The V gene is TRBV12-3 or TRBV12-4, the J gene TRBJ2-7; a possible D gene is TRBD1 (6 bases). The CDR3 spans 9 residues. DNA of the CDR3: TGTGCCAGCAGTTTAGGTAGGGGGTTC. It translates to CASSLGRGF.

V is TRBV7-2 and J is TRBJ2-1, with 7 bases lining up with TRBD2. The CDR3 has 15 amino acids. V trimming: 5 bases; J trimming: 6 bases; junction bases outside the gene matches: 10. Germline CDR1 is SGHTA and CDR2 is FQGNSA. Here the CDR3 DNA reads TGTGCCAGCAGCCACGGACTAGTGGGGGGCAATGAGCAGTTCTTC. Protein product: CASSHGLVGGNEQFF.

This clonotype was seen many times. The rearrangement joins TRBV12-3 or TRBV12-4 to TRBJ2-3; 12 bases fit TRBD2. V lost 6 bases and J lost 4; bases outside the gene matches: 2. This CDR3 is 14 amino acids long. The CDR3 loop is CASSLAGGADTQYF. CDR3 in DNA: TGTGCCAGCAGCCTAGCGGGAGGGGCAGATACGCAGTATTTT.

The rearrangement links TRBV20-1 to TRBJ2-1; 9 nucleotides agree with TRBD2. V lost 1 base and J lost 3; bases outside the gene matches: 4. CDR3 size: 15 residues. Germline V gene lookup returns CDR1 DFQATT and CDR2 SNEGSKA (reference sequence). DNA for the CDR3: TGCAGTGCTAGAGTTGGGACTAGCTTCTACAATGAGCAGTTCTTC. Amino acids: CSARVGTSFYNEQFF.

This clonotype was seen more than once but under ten times. This rearrangement joins TRBV4-3 to TRBJ2-2; D gene ambiguous. Germline V gene lookup returns CDR1 LGHNA and CDR2 YSLEER. Trimming cost V 0 bases and J 5 bases, with 10 bases left between them. The CDR3 runs to 15 residues. CDR3 region: CASSQEFSRTGELFF. For the CDR3, the DNA is TGCGCCAGCAGCCAAGAATTCAGCCGGACCGGGGAGCTGTTTTTT.

A few counts support this clonotype. V gene TRBV5-6 combines with J gene TRBJ2-7; a weak D match, TRBD2 (6 bases). V was shortened by 4 bases and J by 5 bases, with 13 bases between the two germline ends. This CDR3 contains 13 residues. Looked up from germline, CDR1 is SGHDT and CDR2 is YYEEEE. The CDR3 loop is CASSRTPGDEQYF. The DNA of the CDR3 is TGTGCCAGCAGCAGGACCCCGGGGGACGAGCAGTACTTC.

The rearrangement links TRBV6-2 or TRBV6-3 to TRBJ2-3; the D gene is possibly TRBD2 (5 bases). Trimming removed 8 bases at V and 5 bases at J, with 17 bases between. The CDR3 extends over 14 amino acids. The V gene's germline CDR1 is MNHEY and CDR2 SVGEGT. Here the CDR3 reads CASQLDSWVDTQYF. CDR3 nucleotides: TGTGCCAGCCAACTGGACTCCTGGGTAGATACGCAGTATTTT.

The J gene is TRBJ1-1, the V gene TRBV5-1; D perhaps matches TRBD1 (6 bases). CDR1 SGHRS and CDR2 YFSETQ come from the germline V gene. V was shortened by 4 bases and J by 1 base, with 14 bases between the two germline ends. This CDR3 is built from 15 residues. The CDR3 DNA reads TGCGCCAGCAGCCCCGGACAGCGAAGGAACACTGAAGCTTTCTTT. Protein product: CASSPGQRRNTEAFF.

The V gene is TRBV5-6, the J gene TRBJ2-1; TRBD2 matches 10 bases. The V segment lost 7 bases and the J segment 4 bases; nucleotides outside the gene matches: 8. The CDR3 spans 15 residues. Germline CDR1 and CDR2: SGHDT and YYEEEE. DNA of the CDR3: TGTGCCAGCGGCCCTGGACTAGCGGAATACAATGAGCAGTTCTTC. This codes for CASGPGLAEYNEQFF.

This clonotype was seen a few times. DNA for the CDR3: TGTGCCAGCAGCCCGGTGGTCCCCGACGAGCAGTACTTC. It codes for CASSPVVPDEQYF. The chain recombines TRBV12-3 or TRBV12-4 with TRBJ2-7, with D hard to call. CDR3 length: 13 amino acids. V lost 6 bases to trimming and J lost 5 bases, with 14 bases between them.

This clonotype came up a few times. The chain combines TRBV3-1 with TRBJ1-1; the D is unclear. Trimming removed 5 bases at V and 4 bases at J, with 17 bases between. Looked up from germline, CDR1 is LGHDT and CDR2 is YNNKEL (reference sequence). The CDR3 totals 15 residues. CDR3 sequence reads: CASSGFGSYGTEAFF. The CDR3 region has the DNA TGTGCCAGCAGCGGATTCGGCAGCTATGGCACTGAAGCTTTCTTT.

V usage is TRBV29-1 and J usage is TRBJ2-7; D is possibly TRBD1 (5 bases). The CDR3 loop spans 14 amino acids. Trimming removed 7 bases at V and 3 bases at J, with 19 bases between. Looked up from germline, CDR1 is SQVTM and CDR2 is ANQGSEA. Here the CDR3 reads CSAAPTTERYEQYF. Written as DNA, the CDR3 is TGCAGCGCCGCCCCCACGACAGAACGCTACGAGCAGTACTTC.

This clonotype came up a few times. The chain joins TRBV10-3 to TRBJ1-6; perhaps TRBD1 as D (6 bases). CDR1 is ENHRY and CDR2 is SYGVKD in the germline V gene. The V gene lost 3 bases and the J gene lost 5 bases, with 8 bases spanning the gap. The CDR3 covers 14 residues. The CDR3: CAISEGQNNSPLHF. The CDR3 DNA follows: TGTGCCATCAGTGAAGGACAGAATAATTCACCCCTCCACTTT.

The V gene is TRBV12-3 or TRBV12-4, the J gene TRBJ2-7; 8 bases are a match to TRBD1. This CDR3 region has 14 residues. The trim removed 3 bases at V and 2 bases at J, leaving 3 bases unmatched. The CDR3 loop is CASSLTGVPYEQYF. CDR3 DNA sequence: TGTGCCAGCAGTTTGACAGGGGTTCCCTACGAGCAGTACTTC.